Following are 22 T cell receptor beta chains from one sample sequenced in a study of cytomegalovirus exposure and HLA in healthy donors. Primers: 60 Vbeta forward and 13 Jbeta reverse. Assay: immunoSEQ multiplex PCR; the TCRdb copy retains only in-frame clones and omits some. The sample records about 170,000 clones, 75% to 90% being singletons. The source material was PBMCs. The receptors originated from a male donor in good health and CMV-seronegative.

This clone was seen a handful of times. This chain links TRBV9 with TRBJ2-7, with D perhaps matching TRBD1 (5 bases). This CDR3 has 14 amino acids. V dropped 1 base and J dropped 2 bases, with 10 bases sitting between them. The V gene's germline CDR1 is SGDLS and CDR2 YYNGEE. For the CDR3, the DNA is TGTGCCAGCAGCGTACAGGGCTCGACCTACGAGCAGTACTTC. Encoded protein: CASSVQGSTYEQYF.

The chain carries TRBV10-1 and TRBJ2-6, with 11 positions matching TRBD2. The CDR3 covers 18 residues. V was pared by 6 bases and J by 3 bases, with 10 bases of the junction left unmatched. CDR1 is WNHNN, CDR2 SYGVQD, per germline (reference sequence). CDR3 amino acids: CASRVTSGGTGGANVLTF. The DNA for the CDR3 is TGCGCCAGCAGAGTAACTAGCGGGGGTACGGGTGGGGCCAACGTCCTGACTTTC.

V gene TRBV2 combines with J gene TRBJ2-5, with a weak D call TRBD2 (6 bases). CDR3 length: 12 residues. V was trimmed by 9 bases and J by 9 bases, leaving 17 bases between them. CDR1 SNHLY and CDR2 FYNNEI come from the germline V gene. The CDR3 region has the DNA TGTGCCAGGGGAGGCCAGTCATACTCCCAGTACTTC. This sequence encodes CARGGQSYSQYF.

This clone was picked up a small number of times. The rearrangement links TRBV5-1 to TRBJ1-2, with D unclear. Germline CDR1 is SGHRS and CDR2 is YFSETQ. V lost 0 bases to trimming and J lost 2 bases, with 11 bases between them. This CDR3 has 15 residues. The CDR3 bases are TGCGCCAGCAGCTTGGACCCTCCAGGAAACTATGGCTACACCTTC. It translates to CASSLDPPGNYGYTF.

The rearrangement uses TRBV7-9 and TRBJ2-3; 8 bases agree with TRBD1. The CDR3 runs 15 residues. The J segment lost 3 bases and the V segment lost 5 bases, leaving 7 bases of the junction unmatched. The germline gives CDR1 SEHNR, CDR2 FQNEAQ (reference sequence). The chain's CDR3 is CASSRLQGGTDTQYF. For the CDR3, the DNA is TGTGCCAGCAGCCGCCTACAGGGGGGTACAGATACGCAGTATTTT.

The J gene is TRBJ1-3, the V gene TRBV7-2; a weak D match, TRBD1 (6 bases). The CDR3 is 15 amino acids. Germline values: CDR1 SGHTA, CDR2 FQGNSA. Trimming stripped 6 bases from V and 5 bases from J, with 17 bases between. The CDR3 DNA reads as TGTGCCAGCAGGGGGGGGCCCGGAGAACGAAACACCATATATTTT. Translated, it gives CASRGGPGERNTIYF.

The chain uses TRBV29-1 and TRBJ2-1; D is perhaps TRBD2 (6 bases). The CDR3 is made up of 15 amino acids. Trimming pared 2 bases from V and 4 bases from J, leaving 15 bases between. The V gene's germline CDR1 is SQVTM and CDR2 ANQGSEA. CDR3 region: CSVETSGTLYNEQFF. CDR3 bases: TGCAGCGTTGAAACCTCTGGGACTTTGTACAATGAGCAGTTCTTC.

This sequence joins TRBV18 and TRBJ2-2, with D unclear. V was cut by 6 bases and J by 6 bases, with 14 bases left in between. Germline V lookup: CDR1 KGHSH, CDR2 LQKENI. The CDR3 consists of 14 residues. Here the CDR3 reads CASSLTREPGELFF. For the CDR3, the DNA is TGTGCCAGCTCCCTAACCCGTGAACCCGGGGAGCTGTTTTTT.

This clone has just one count. The rearrangement joins TRBV7-9 to TRBJ1-3; possible D gene TRBD1, 5 bases. Germline loops: CDR1 SEHNR, CDR2 FQNEAQ (reference sequence). The length of the CDR3 is 17 residues. Between the trimmed V and J ends, which lost 4 bases and 0 bases, there was a span of 16 bases. CDR3 loop: CASSSAGGPNSGNTIYF. CDR3 in DNA: TGTGCCAGCAGCTCAGCGGGGGGACCCAACTCTGGAAACACCATATATTTT.

The V gene is TRBV4-3, the J gene TRBJ2-4; possibly TRBD2 for D (6 bases). Germline assignment: CDR1 LGHNA and CDR2 YSLEER. The CDR3 covers 13 residues. The V gene lost 0 bases and the J gene lost 7 bases, with 7 bases spanning the gap. The CDR3 DNA sequence: TGCGCCAGCAGCCAAGAAGGGAGGAACATTCAGTACTTC. Its translation: CASSQEGRNIQYF.

This clone was found once. Here the CDR3 DNA reads TGTGCCAGCAGTTTTTCCGGGGGGCAGGGGCAGCCCCAGCATTTT. Residues: CASSFSGGQGQPQHF. V gene TRBV27 combines with J gene TRBJ1-5; TRBD1 might be the D (6 bases). The CDR3 consists of 15 residues. The V gene's germline CDR1 is MNHEY and CDR2 SMNVEV (reference sequence). Trimming shortened V by 3 bases and J by 7 bases, and 16 bases separated the two germline ends.

J is TRBJ1-4 and V is TRBV7-2; 7 nucleotides agree with TRBD1. The junction had 6 bases not matched to a gene; V was cut back by 4 bases and J by 4 bases. The CDR3 totals 15 residues. The germline V gene has CDR1 SGHTA and CDR2 FQGNSA. For the CDR3, the DNA is TGTGCCAGCAGCTCTCGGGACAGCTTTAATGAAAAACTGTTTTTT. Amino acid sequence: CASSSRDSFNEKLFF.

As regards this clone: Other DNA sequences in this sample translate to the same CDR3. The chain links TRBV7-9 to TRBJ1-6, with TRBD1 matching 7 bases. CDR1 SEHNR and CDR2 FQNEAQ come from the germline V gene (reference sequence). The V and J ends lost 4 bases and 8 bases, in that order; junction bases with no gene match: 5. The CDR3 totals 14 residues. CDR3 in DNA: TGTGCCAGCAGCTCCCAGGGGGTTGATTCACCCCTCCACTTT. This codes for CASSSQGVDSPLHF.

This clone was recorded once. This chain links TRBV5-5 with TRBJ2-5; 10 positions match TRBD1. The CDR3 is 15 residues long. The V gene end was trimmed by 6 bases and the J gene end by 4 bases; junction bases not matched to a gene: 9. CDR1 is SGHKS and CDR2 is YYEKEE in the germline V gene (reference sequence). The CDR3 region has the DNA TGTGCCAGCATCCTTTCGACAGGGGGCGTAGAGACCCAGTACTTC. The encoded protein is CASILSTGGVETQYF.

The chain links TRBV29-1 to TRBJ2-3, with 12 positions matching TRBD2. In germline, CDR1 is SQVTM, CDR2 ANQGSEA. V was pared by 6 bases and J by 2 bases, with 6 bases of the junction left unmatched. The CDR3 totals 15 residues. CDR3 residues: CSVLGLAGTTDTQYF. The DNA of the CDR3 is TGCAGCGTCCTAGGACTAGCGGGGACCACAGATACGCAGTATTTT.

This chain joins TRBV6-5 and TRBJ1-1; no reliable D call. The V end lost 0 bases, the J end lost 1 base, and 3 bases lay between the germline ends. Germline lookup yields CDR1 MNHEY and CDR2 SVGAGI. The CDR3 is made up of 13 amino acids. The DNA of the CDR3 is TGTGCCAGCAGTTACTCGCGGAACACTGAAGCTTTCTTT. Its translation is CASSYSRNTEAFF.

This chain links TRBV7-6 with TRBJ1-6, with a tentative D call TRBD1 (6 bases). Germline loops: CDR1 SGHVS, CDR2 FNYEAQ. This CDR3 contains 15 residues. The V end was cut by 2 bases, the J end by 7 bases, with 12 bases between. The CDR3 coding sequence is TGTGCCAGCAGCTTAAGAGACAGGAGGAATTCACCCCTCCACTTT. The encoded protein is CASSLRDRRNSPLHF.

Only a few counts were recorded for this clone. Other DNA sequences from this sample encode an identical CDR3 as well. The chain recombines TRBV5-1 with TRBJ1-1, with D hard to call. V lost 0 bases to trimming and J lost 1 base, with 7 bases between them. The CDR3 runs to 14 residues. CDR1 and CDR2 from the germline V gene are SGHRS and YFSETQ. The DNA for the CDR3 is TGCGCCAGCAGCTTGGGCCAGGCGAACACTGAAGCTTTCTTT. It codes for CASSLGQANTEAFF.

The chain recombines TRBV5-1 with TRBJ2-5, with D maybe TRBD2 (6 bases). The CDR3 runs 15 residues. The germline V gene encodes CDR1 SGHRS and CDR2 YFSETQ. V lost 4 bases and J 0 bases, leaving 13 bases between the germline ends. The DNA of the CDR3 is TGCGCCAGCAGCCAGGGACTGATGTACCAAGAGACCCAGTACTTC. Protein: CASSQGLMYQETQYF.

This sequence joins TRBV29-1 and TRBJ1-2; D gene unclear. The CDR3 length is 13 residues. Germline lookup yields CDR1 SQVTM and CDR2 ANQGSEA. V dropped 0 bases and J dropped 7 bases, with 12 bases sitting between them. CDR3 residues: CSVEDGNRSGYTF. CDR3 nucleotides: TGCAGCGTTGAAGATGGCAATCGCTCTGGCTACACCTTC.

The chain carries TRBV10-3 and TRBJ1-4; D not certain. Deletions cut 6 bases from V and 0 bases from J, with 11 bases between. The CDR3 extends over 15 amino acids. Germline-derived CDR1 and CDR2 are ENHRY and SYGVKD. The CDR3 spells CAISPTDTTNEKLFF. The CDR3 nucleotides read TGTGCCATCAGCCCCACAGATACAACTAATGAAAAACTGTTTTTT.

The rearrangement uses TRBV5-4 and TRBJ1-6, with D maybe TRBD1 (6 bases). V gave up 0 bases and J gave up 7 bases, with 8 bases separating them. Per the germline V gene, CDR1 is SGHNT and CDR2 is YYREEE (reference sequence). CDR3 length: 14 residues. CDR3 residues: CASSLGQGNSPLHF. The CDR3, as DNA: TGTGCCAGCAGCTTGGGGCAGGGGAATTCACCCCTCCACTTT.